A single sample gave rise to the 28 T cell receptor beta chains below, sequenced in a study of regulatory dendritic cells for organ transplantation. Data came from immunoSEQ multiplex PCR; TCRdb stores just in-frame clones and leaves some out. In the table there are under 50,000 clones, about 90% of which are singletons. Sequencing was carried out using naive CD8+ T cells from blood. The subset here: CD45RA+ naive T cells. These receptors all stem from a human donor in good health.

The CDR3 here is CASSVELAGDNTQYF. The CDR3 DNA reads TGTGCCAGCAGCGTAGAACTAGCGGGGGATAATACGCAGTATTTT. V and J are TRBV9 and TRBJ2-3; 11 positions agree with TRBD2. CDR3 length: 15 residues. CDR1 is SGDLS, CDR2 YYNGEE, per germline. The trim removed 0 bases at V and 7 bases at J, leaving 4 bases unmatched.

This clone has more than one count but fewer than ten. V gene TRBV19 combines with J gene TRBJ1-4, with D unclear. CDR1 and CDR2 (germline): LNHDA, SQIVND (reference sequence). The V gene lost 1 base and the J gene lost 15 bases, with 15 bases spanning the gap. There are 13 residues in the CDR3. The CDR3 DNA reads TGTGCCAGTAGTATAGCGGCAAGCCCGGATTTGTTTTTT. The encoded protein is CASSIAASPDLFF.

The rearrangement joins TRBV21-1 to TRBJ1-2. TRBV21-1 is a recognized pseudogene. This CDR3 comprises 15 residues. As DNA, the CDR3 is TGTGCCAGCAGCAAAGAGGGTACAGTGTTTTATGGCTACACCTTC. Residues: CASSKEGTVFYGYTF.

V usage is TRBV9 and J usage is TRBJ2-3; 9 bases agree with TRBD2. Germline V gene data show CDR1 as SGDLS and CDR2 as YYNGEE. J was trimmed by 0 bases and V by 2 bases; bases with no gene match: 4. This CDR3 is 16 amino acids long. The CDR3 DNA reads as TGTGCCAGCAGCGTTAGCGGGAGACCTAGCACAGATACGCAGTATTTT. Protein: CASSVSGRPSTDTQYF.

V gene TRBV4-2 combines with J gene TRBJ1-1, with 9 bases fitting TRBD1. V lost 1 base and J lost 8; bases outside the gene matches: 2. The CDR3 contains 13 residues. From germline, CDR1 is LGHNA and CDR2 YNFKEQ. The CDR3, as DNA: TGTGCCAGCAGCCAAGGGGGACAGGGAGAAGCTTTCTTT. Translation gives CASSQGGQGEAFF.

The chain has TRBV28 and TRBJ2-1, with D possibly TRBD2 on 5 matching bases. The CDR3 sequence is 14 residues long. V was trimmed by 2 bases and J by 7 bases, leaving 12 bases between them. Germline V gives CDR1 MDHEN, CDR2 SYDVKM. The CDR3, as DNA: TGTGCCAGCAGTTTACGACTATTATTTAATGAGCAGTTCTTC. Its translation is CASSLRLLFNEQFF.

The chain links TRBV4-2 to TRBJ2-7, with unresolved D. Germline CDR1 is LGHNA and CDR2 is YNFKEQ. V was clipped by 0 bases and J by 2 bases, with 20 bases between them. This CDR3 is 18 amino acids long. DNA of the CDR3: TGTGCCAGCAGCCAAGATAAGTCTTCGGGTCAGCTCGCCTACGAGCAGTACTTC. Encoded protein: CASSQDKSSGQLAYEQYF.

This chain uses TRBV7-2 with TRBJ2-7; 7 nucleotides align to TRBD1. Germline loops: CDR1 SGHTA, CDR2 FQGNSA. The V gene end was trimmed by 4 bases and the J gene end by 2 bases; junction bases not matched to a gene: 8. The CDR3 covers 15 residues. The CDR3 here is CASSSEGTEAYEQYF. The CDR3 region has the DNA TGTGCCAGCAGCTCTGAGGGGACAGAAGCCTACGAGCAGTACTTC.

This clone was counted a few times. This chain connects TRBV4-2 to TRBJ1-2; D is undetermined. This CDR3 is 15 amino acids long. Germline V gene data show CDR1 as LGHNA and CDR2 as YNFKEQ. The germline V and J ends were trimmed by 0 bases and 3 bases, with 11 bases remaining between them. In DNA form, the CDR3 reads TGTGCCAGCAGCCAAGATCCGGGGTTCGACTATGGCTACACCTTC. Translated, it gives CASSQDPGFDYGYTF.

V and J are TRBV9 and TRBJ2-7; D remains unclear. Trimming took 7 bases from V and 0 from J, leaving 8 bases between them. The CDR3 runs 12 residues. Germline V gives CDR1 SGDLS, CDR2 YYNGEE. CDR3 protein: CASGPSSYEQYF. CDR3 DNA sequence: TGTGCCAGCGGACCCAGCTCCTACGAGCAGTACTTC.

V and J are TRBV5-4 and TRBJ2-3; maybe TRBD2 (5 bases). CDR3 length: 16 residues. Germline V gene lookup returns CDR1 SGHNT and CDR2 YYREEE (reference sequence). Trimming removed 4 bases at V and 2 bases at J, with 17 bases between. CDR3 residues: CASSRSGGGYTDTQYF. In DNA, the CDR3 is TGTGCCAGCAGCCGCTCGGGCGGAGGATACACAGATACGCAGTATTTT.

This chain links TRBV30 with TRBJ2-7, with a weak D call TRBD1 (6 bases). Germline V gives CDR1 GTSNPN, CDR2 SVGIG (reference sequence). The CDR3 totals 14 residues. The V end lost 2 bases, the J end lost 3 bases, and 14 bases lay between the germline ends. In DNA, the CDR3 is TGTGCCTGGAGTCTCCGGGACATATTCTACGAGCAGTACTTC. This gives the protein CAWSLRDIFYEQYF.

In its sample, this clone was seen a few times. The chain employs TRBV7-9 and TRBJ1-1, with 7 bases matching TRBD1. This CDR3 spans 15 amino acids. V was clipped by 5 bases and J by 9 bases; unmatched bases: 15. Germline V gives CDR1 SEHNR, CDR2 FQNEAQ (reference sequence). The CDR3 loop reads CASSPEGQRKPKAFF. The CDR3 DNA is TGTGCCAGCAGCCCGGAGGGACAGCGGAAGCCGAAAGCTTTCTTT.

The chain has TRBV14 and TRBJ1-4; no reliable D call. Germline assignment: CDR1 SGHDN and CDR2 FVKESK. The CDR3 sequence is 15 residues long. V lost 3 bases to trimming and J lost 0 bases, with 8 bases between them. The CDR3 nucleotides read TGTGCCAGCAGCCACGCCACAGCAACTAATGAAAAACTGTTTTTT. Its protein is CASSHATATNEKLFF. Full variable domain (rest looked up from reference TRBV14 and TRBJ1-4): EAGVTQFPSHSVIEKGQTVTLRCDPISGHDNLYWYRRVMGKEIKFLLHFVKESKQDESGMPNNRFLAERTGGTYSTLKVQPAELEDSGVYFCASSHATATNEKLFFGSGTQLSVL.

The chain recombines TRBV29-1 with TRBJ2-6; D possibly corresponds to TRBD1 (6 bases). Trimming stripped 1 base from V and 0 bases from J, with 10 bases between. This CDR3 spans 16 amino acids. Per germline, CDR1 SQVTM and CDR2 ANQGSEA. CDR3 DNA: TGCAGCGTTGAAGGAACCAGGGGCTCTGGGGCCAACGTCCTGACTTTC. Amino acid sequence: CSVEGTRGSGANVLTF.

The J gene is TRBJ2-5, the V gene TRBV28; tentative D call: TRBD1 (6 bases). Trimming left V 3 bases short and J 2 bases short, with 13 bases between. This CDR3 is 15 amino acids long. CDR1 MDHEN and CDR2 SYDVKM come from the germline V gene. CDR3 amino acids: CASSFFKQGQETQYF. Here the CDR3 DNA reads TGTGCCAGCAGTTTTTTTAAACAGGGTCAAGAGACCCAGTACTTC.

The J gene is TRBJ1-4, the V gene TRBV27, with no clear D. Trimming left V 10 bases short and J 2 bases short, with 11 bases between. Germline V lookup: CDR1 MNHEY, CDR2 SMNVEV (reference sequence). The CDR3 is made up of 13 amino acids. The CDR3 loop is CATSGSTNEKLFF. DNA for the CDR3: TGTGCCACTTCGGGGTCCACTAATGAAAAACTGTTTTTT.

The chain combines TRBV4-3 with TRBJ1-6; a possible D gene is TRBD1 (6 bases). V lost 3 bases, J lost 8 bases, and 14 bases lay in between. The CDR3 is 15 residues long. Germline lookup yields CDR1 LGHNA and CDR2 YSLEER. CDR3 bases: TGCGCCAGCAGCCAGGAACAGGGTGGATATTCACCCCTCCACTTT. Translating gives CASSQEQGGYSPLHF.

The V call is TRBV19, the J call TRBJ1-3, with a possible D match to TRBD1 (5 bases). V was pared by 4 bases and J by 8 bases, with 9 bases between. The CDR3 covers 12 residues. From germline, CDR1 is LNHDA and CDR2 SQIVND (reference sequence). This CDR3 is CASSRRDYTIYF. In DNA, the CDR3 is TGTGCCAGTAGTAGGAGGGACTACACCATATATTTT. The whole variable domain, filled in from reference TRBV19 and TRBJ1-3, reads DGGITQSPKYLFRKEGQNVTLSCEQNLNHDAMYWYRQDPGQGLRLIYYSQIVNDFQKGDIAEGYSVSREKKESFPLTVTSAQKNPTAFYLCASSRRDYTIYFGEGSWLTVV.

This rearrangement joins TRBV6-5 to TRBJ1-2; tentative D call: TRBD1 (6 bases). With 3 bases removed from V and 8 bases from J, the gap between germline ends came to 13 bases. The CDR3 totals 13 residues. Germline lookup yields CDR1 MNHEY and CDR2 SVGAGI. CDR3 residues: CASSYTPGQGYTF. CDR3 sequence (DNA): TGTGCCAGCAGTTATACCCCCGGACAGGGCTACACCTTC.

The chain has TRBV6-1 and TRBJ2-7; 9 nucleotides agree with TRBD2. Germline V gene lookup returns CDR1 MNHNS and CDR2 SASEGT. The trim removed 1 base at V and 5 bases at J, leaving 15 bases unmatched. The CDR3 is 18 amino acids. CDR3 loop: CASSEGLSGGRARDEQYF. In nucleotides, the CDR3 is TGTGCCAGCAGTGAAGGATTGTCGGGCGGGAGGGCCAGGGACGAGCAGTACTTC.

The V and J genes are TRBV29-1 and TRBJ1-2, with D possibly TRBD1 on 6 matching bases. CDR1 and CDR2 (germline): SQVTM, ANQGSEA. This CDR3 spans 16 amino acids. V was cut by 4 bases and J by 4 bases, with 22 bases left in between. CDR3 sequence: CSVAPLRGRNSYGYTF. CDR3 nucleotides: TGCAGCGTTGCGCCCTTGCGGGGGCGTAATAGCTATGGCTACACCTTC.

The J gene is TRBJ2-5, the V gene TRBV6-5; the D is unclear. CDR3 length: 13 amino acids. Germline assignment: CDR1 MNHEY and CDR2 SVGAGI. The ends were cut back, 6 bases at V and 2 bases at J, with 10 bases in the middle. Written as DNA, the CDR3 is TGTGCCAGCAGCCTGTGGCAGCAAGAGACCCAGTACTTC. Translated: CASSLWQQETQYF.

The CDR3 is CASSYGETQYF. CDR3 DNA sequence: TGTGCCAGCAGTTACGGGGAGACCCAGTACTTC. V is TRBV6-5 and J is TRBJ2-5; D remains unclear. Germline V gives CDR1 MNHEY, CDR2 SVGAGI. Trimming removed 2 bases from V and 5 bases from J, with 3 bases in between. The CDR3 covers 11 residues.

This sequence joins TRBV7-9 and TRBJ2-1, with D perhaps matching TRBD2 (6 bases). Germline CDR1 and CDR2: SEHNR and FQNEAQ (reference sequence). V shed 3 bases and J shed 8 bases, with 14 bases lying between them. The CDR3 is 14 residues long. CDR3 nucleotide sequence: TGTGCCAGCAGCTTTGGAGGGAGTCCCTATGAGCAGTTCTTC. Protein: CASSFGGSPYEQFF. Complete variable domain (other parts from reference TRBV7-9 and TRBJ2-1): DTGVSQNPRHKITKRGQNVTFRCDPISEHNRLYWYRQTLGQGPEFLTYFQNEAQLEKSRLLSDRFSAERPKGSFSTLEIQRTEQGDSAMYLCASSFGGSPYEQFFGPGTRLTVL.

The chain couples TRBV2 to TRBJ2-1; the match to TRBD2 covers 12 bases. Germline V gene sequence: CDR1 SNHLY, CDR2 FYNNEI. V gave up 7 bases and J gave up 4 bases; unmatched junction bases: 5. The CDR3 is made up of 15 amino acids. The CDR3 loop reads CASTLAGGSYNEQFF. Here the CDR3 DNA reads TGTGCCAGCACTCTAGCGGGAGGGAGTTACAATGAGCAGTTCTTC.

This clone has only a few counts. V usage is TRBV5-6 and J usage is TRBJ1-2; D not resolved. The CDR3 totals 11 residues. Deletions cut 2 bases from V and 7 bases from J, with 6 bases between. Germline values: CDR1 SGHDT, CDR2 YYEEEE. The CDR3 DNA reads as TGTGCCAGCAGCTTCAGTGGTGGCTACACCTTC. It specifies CASSFSGGYTF.

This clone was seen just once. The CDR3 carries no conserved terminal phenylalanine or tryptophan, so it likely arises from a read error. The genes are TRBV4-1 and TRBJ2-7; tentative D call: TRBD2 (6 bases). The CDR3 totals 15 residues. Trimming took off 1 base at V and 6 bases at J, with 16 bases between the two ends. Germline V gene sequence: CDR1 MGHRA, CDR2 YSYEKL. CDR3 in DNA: TGCGCCAGCAGCCAAGGACGCGGGAACGGTATCGAGCAGTACCTC. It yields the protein CASSQGRGNGIEQYL.